These T cell receptor beta chains were read from a single sample in a study of post-analysis software for immune sequencing data. TCRdb recomputed calls from the PCR reads with MiXCR, one row per CDR3 protein. The table records over 150,000 distinct CDR3 sequences, roughly 40% of them present only once. Sample: blood, taken after autologous hematopoietic stem cell transplantation. The receptor set was obtained from a girl between 5 and 17 years old with multiple sclerosis. Each CDR3 is given with its conserved first and last residue. A D gene is named only where the DNA matches it firmly. Expanded clones get a size class; other rows say once, few or many, or leave the size out.

d_call: NA; v_call: TRBV6-4; j_call: TRBJ2-5; clone_size: NA; cdr3_aa: CASSDSMSHREKETQYF; cdr3_nt: TGTGCCAGCAGTGACTCGATGTCACACCGAGAAAAAGAGACCCAGTACTTC
d_call: TRBD1; v_call: TRBV20-1; j_call: TRBJ1-5; clone_size: NA; cdr3_aa: CSAREMTGTQPQHF; cdr3_nt: TGCAGTGCTAGAGAGATGACAGGGACTCAGCCCCAGCATTTT
d_call: TRBD1; v_call: TRBV28; j_call: TRBJ1-1; clone_size: few; cdr3_aa: CASRPNRGRAMNTEAFF; cdr3_nt: TGTGCCAGCAGGCCGAACAGGGGGCGGGCGATGAACACTGAAGCTTTCTTT
d_call: TRBD2; v_call: TRBV7-3; j_call: TRBJ2-1; clone_size: NA; cdr3_aa: CASSSPGLRNEQFF; cdr3_nt: TGTGCCAGCAGCTCCCCGGGACTACGGAATGAGCAGTTCTTC
d_call: TRBD1; v_call: TRBV19; j_call: TRBJ2-3; clone_size: NA; cdr3_aa: CASSPGTGTEDTQYF; cdr3_nt: TGTGCCAGTAGTCCCGGGACAGGGACGGAAGATACGCAGTATTTT
d_call: NA; v_call: TRBV11-2; j_call: TRBJ2-2; clone_size: NA; cdr3_aa: CASSLAQRTGELFF; cdr3_nt: TGTGCCAGCAGCTTAGCACAGCGCACCGGGGAGCTGTTTTTT
d_call: TRBD1; v_call: TRBV12-3/TRBV12-4; j_call: TRBJ1-2; clone_size: NA; cdr3_aa: CASSFTGAPYGYTF; cdr3_nt: TGTGCCAGCAGTTTTACAGGGGCCCCCTATGGCTACACCTTC
d_call: NA; v_call: TRBV4-3; j_call: TRBJ2-2; clone_size: NA; cdr3_aa: CASSRRGGSGELFF; cdr3_nt: TGCGCCAGCAGCCGTCGAGGCGGATCCGGGGAGCTGTTTTTT
d_call: TRBD1; v_call: TRBV9; j_call: TRBJ2-4; clone_size: few; cdr3_aa: CASSGTGRDIQYF; cdr3_nt: TGTGCCAGCAGCGGGACAGGGCGGGACATTCAGTACTTC
d_call: NA; v_call: TRBV9; j_call: TRBJ2-7; clone_size: many; cdr3_aa: CASSPAGGLRDEQYF; cdr3_nt: TGTGCCAGCAGCCCCGCCGGGGGTCTGAGGGACGAGCAGTACTTC
d_call: TRBD2; v_call: TRBV12-3/TRBV12-4; j_call: TRBJ2-3; clone_size: NA; cdr3_aa: CASSLAASGGASTDTQYF; cdr3_nt: TGTGCCAGCAGTTTAGCGGCTAGCGGGGGGGCTAGCACAGATACGCAGTATTTT
d_call: TRBD2; v_call: TRBV5-1; j_call: TRBJ2-1; clone_size: few; cdr3_aa: CASRTGTSAYNEQFF; cdr3_nt: TGCGCCAGCAGGACCGGGACTAGCGCCTACAATGAGCAGTTCTTC
d_call: TRBD1; v_call: TRBV27; j_call: TRBJ2-5; clone_size: few; cdr3_aa: CASSFRTGWGETQYF; cdr3_nt: TGTGCCAGCAGTTTCAGGACAGGGTGGGGAGAGACCCAGTACTTC
d_call: TRBD2; v_call: TRBV20-1; j_call: TRBJ2-3; clone_size: few; cdr3_aa: CSARVALSGRPTDTQYF; cdr3_nt: TGCAGTGCTAGAGTGGCACTTAGCGGGAGGCCCACAGATACGCAGTATTTT
d_call: NA; v_call: TRBV20-1; j_call: TRBJ1-2; clone_size: once; cdr3_aa: CSARPMTGMTWGGYTF; cdr3_nt: TGCAGTGCTAGACCCATGACGGGTATGACGTGGGGCGGCTACACCTTC
d_call: NA; v_call: TRBV9; j_call: TRBJ1-6; clone_size: NA; cdr3_aa: CTSSVDTANSPLHF; cdr3_nt: TGTACCAGCAGCGTAGATACAGCTAATTCACCCCTCCACTTT
d_call: NA; v_call: TRBV15; j_call: TRBJ2-7; clone_size: few; cdr3_aa: CATSRGLGGINEQYF; cdr3_nt: TGTGCCACCAGCAGAGGGCTAGGGGGAATTAACGAGCAGTACTTC
d_call: TRBD2; v_call: TRBV5-1; j_call: TRBJ2-1; clone_size: few; cdr3_aa: CASSWKLSGIYEQFF; cdr3_nt: TGCGCCAGCAGCTGGAAACTTAGCGGGATCTATGAGCAGTTCTTC
d_call: NA; v_call: TRBV30; j_call: TRBJ2-7; clone_size: NA; cdr3_aa: CAWSVRTDEQYF; cdr3_nt: TGTGCCTGGAGTGTAAGGACAGACGAGCAGTACTTC
d_call: TRBD2; v_call: TRBV4-2; j_call: TRBJ2-1; clone_size: NA; cdr3_aa: CASSPGGLHHNEQFF; cdr3_nt: TGTGCCAGCAGCCCGGGAGGCCTACATCACAATGAGCAGTTCTTC
d_call: NA; v_call: TRBV5-1; j_call: TRBJ1-1; clone_size: NA; cdr3_aa: CASSLVTNTEAFF; cdr3_nt: TGCGCCAGCAGCTTGGTGACGAACACTGAAGCTTTCTTT
d_call: NA; v_call: TRBV27; j_call: TRBJ1-1; clone_size: many; cdr3_aa: CASSTTENTEAFF; cdr3_nt: TGTGCCAGCAGTACGACAGAGAACACTGAAGCTTTCTTT
d_call: NA; v_call: TRBV5-1; j_call: TRBJ2-5; clone_size: NA; cdr3_aa: CASSLVPGESQETQYF; cdr3_nt: TGCGCCAGCAGCTTGGTCCCAGGGGAGTCCCAAGAGACCCAGTACTTC
d_call: TRBD2; v_call: TRBV20-1; j_call: TRBJ2-1; clone_size: NA; cdr3_aa: CSARFPGLATYNEQFF; cdr3_nt: TGCAGTGCTAGATTTCCGGGACTAGCCACCTACAATGAGCAGTTCTTC
d_call: NA; v_call: TRBV27; j_call: TRBJ1-1; clone_size: NA; cdr3_aa: CASSLSMGGGTEAFF; cdr3_nt: TGTGCCAGCAGTTTATCAATGGGGGGGGGAACTGAAGCTTTCTTT
d_call: NA; v_call: TRBV20-1; j_call: TRBJ2-7; clone_size: few; cdr3_aa: CSARSSSYEQYF; cdr3_nt: TGCAGTGCTAGATCCAGTAGCTACGAGCAGTACTTC
d_call: NA; v_call: TRBV29-1; j_call: TRBJ1-6; clone_size: NA; cdr3_aa: CSVRLSDNSPLHF; cdr3_nt: TGCAGCGTTCGGTTATCGGATAATTCACCCCTCCACTTT
d_call: NA; v_call: TRBV27; j_call: TRBJ1-5; clone_size: few; cdr3_aa: CATLPAGAQNHQPQHF; cdr3_nt: TGTGCCACCCTACCGGCCGGAGCCCAGAACCATCAGCCCCAGCATTTT
d_call: NA; v_call: TRBV12-3/TRBV12-4; j_call: TRBJ1-1; clone_size: NA; cdr3_aa: CASSLVGWPFGGTEAFF; cdr3_nt: TGTGCCAGCAGTTTAGTAGGTTGGCCTTTTGGGGGCACTGAAGCTTTCTTT
d_call: TRBD2; v_call: TRBV29-1; j_call: TRBJ2-1; clone_size: NA; cdr3_aa: CSVRFGLALDEQFF; cdr3_nt: TGCAGCGTTCGCTTTGGACTAGCACTGGATGAGCAGTTCTTC
d_call: NA; v_call: TRBV13; j_call: TRBJ2-3; clone_size: NA; cdr3_aa: CASSSRDTQYF; cdr3_nt: TGTGCCAGCAGCTCGAGAGATACGCAGTATTTT
d_call: TRBD2; v_call: TRBV4-2; j_call: TRBJ2-3; clone_size: few; cdr3_aa: CASSQDPGPRGADTQYF; cdr3_nt: TGTGCCAGCAGCCAAGACCCGGGACCCCGGGGGGCAGATACGCAGTATTTT
d_call: NA; v_call: TRBV27; j_call: TRBJ2-7; clone_size: NA; cdr3_aa: CASSPHRHEQYF; cdr3_nt: TGTGCCAGCAGCCCCCATCGACACGAGCAGTACTTC
d_call: TRBD2; v_call: TRBV29-1; j_call: TRBJ2-3; clone_size: NA; cdr3_aa: CSVGAREGTDMQYF; cdr3_nt: TGCAGCGTTGGTGCGCGGGAGGGGACAGATATGCAGTATTTT
d_call: NA; v_call: TRBV6-1; j_call: TRBJ1-5; clone_size: NA; cdr3_aa: CASSEGSGGYQPQHF; cdr3_nt: TGTGCCAGCAGTGAAGGATCCGGGGGGTATCAGCCCCAGCATTTT
d_call: NA; v_call: TRBV20-1; j_call: TRBJ2-5; clone_size: NA; cdr3_aa: CSAPRGHSFETQYF; cdr3_nt: TGCAGTGCTCCTAGGGGTCATAGCTTTGAGACCCAGTACTTC
d_call: NA; v_call: TRBV9; j_call: TRBJ2-4; clone_size: few; cdr3_aa: CASSDPIAASAKNIQYF; cdr3_nt: TGTGCCAGCAGCGACCCCATAGCGGCCTCAGCCAAAAACATTCAGTACTTC
d_call: NA; v_call: TRBV29-1; j_call: TRBJ2-1; clone_size: NA; cdr3_aa: CSVGRTGTLADIAGGEQFF; cdr3_nt: TGCAGCGTCGGGAGGACAGGGACACTTGCGGACATCGCGGGGGGAGAGCAGTTCTTC
d_call: NA; v_call: TRBV20-1; j_call: TRBJ2-7; clone_size: many; cdr3_aa: CSAAHRDPYEQYF; cdr3_nt: TGCAGTGCTGCTCACAGGGACCCCTACGAGCAGTACTTC
d_call: NA; v_call: TRBV12-3/TRBV12-4; j_call: TRBJ2-7; clone_size: NA; cdr3_aa: CASSLGQPYEQYF; cdr3_nt: TGTGCCAGCAGTTTAGGGCAGCCATACGAGCAGTACTTC
d_call: NA; v_call: TRBV2; j_call: TRBJ1-5; clone_size: NA; cdr3_aa: CASSEALREAYSNQPQHF; cdr3_nt: TGTGCCAGCAGTGAAGCGCTTCGGGAGGCTTATAGCAATCAGCCCCAGCATTTT
d_call: NA; v_call: TRBV27; j_call: TRBJ2-4; clone_size: NA; cdr3_aa: CASSSQGAKNIQYF; cdr3_nt: TGTGCCAGCAGTTCGCAGGGGGCCAAAAACATTCAGTACTTC